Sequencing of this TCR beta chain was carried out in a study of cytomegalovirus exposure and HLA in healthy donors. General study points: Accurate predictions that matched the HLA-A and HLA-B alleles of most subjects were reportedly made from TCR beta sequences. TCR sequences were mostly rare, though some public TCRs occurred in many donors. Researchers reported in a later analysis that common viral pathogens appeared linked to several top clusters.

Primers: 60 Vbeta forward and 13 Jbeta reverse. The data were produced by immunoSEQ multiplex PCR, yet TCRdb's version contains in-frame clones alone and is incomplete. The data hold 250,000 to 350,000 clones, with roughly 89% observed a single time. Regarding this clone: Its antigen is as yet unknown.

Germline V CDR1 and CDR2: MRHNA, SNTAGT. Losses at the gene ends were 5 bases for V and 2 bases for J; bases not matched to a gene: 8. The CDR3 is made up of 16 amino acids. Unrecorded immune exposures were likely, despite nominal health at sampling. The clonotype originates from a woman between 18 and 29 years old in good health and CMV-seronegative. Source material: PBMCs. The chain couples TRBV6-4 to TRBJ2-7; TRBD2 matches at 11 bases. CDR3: CASSPTGTSGPYEQYF. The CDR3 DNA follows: TGTGCCAGCAGTCCTACCGGGACTAGCGGACCCTACGAGCAGTACTTC.